A single sample gave rise to the 6 T cell receptor beta chains below, sequenced in a study of blood T cell dynamics during melanoma immunotherapy. Noted time point: week 3, after first cycle of checkpoint inhibitor. Generated by immunoSEQ multiplex PCR, the TCRdb table keeps only in-frame clones and is missing some. In the table there are approximately 28,000 clones, 65% to 85% of which are singletons. The input for sequencing was blood, taken from a patient treated with checkpoint blockade. The receptor set was obtained from a human donor with melanoma.

The chain employs TRBV27 and TRBJ2-5; 7 nucleotides align to TRBD1. CDR3 length: 16 residues. V dropped 0 bases and J dropped 4; count of bases not matched to a gene: 8. Germline V gene data show CDR1 as MNHEY and CDR2 as SMNVEV (reference sequence). This chain's CDR3 is CASSLSSRGKGETQYF. CDR3 nucleotides: TGTGCCAGCAGTTTATCTTCCAGGGGGAAGGGAGAGACCCAGTACTTC.

The table lists this clone with a count of one. The CDR3 protein is CASSLVAQYGYNEQFF. CDR3 nucleotide sequence: TGTGCCAGCAGCTTAGTCGCACAATACGGCTACAATGAGCAGTTCTTC. This chain joins TRBV7-2 and TRBJ2-1; D remains unclear. CDR1 and CDR2 from the germline V gene are SGHTA and FQGNSA. Deletions cut 1 base from V and 3 bases from J, with 13 bases between. The CDR3 spans 16 residues.

Only a few counts were recorded for this clone. The chain joins TRBV6-1 to TRBJ1-1; the D gene is possibly TRBD1 (5 bases). The CDR3 has 12 residues. V was pared by 3 bases and J by 11 bases, with 13 bases between. CDR1 and CDR2 (germline): MNHNS, SASEGT. Here the CDR3 reads CASSDLWGSAFF. The CDR3 coding sequence is TGTGCCAGCAGTGATCTCTGGGGGAGTGCTTTCTTT.

The CDR3 DNA reads as TGTGCCTTCCTCAATAAGCGGGGGGGCCGGCTGGTTGAGCAGTTCTTC. Translated: CAFLNKRGGRLVEQFF. The V and J genes are TRBV30 and TRBJ2-1; 10 positions match TRBD2. Trimming removed 7 bases from V and 9 bases from J; junction bases left unmatched: 18. Germline CDR1 and CDR2: GTSNPN and SVGIG (reference sequence). CDR3 length equals 16 residues.

DNA of the CDR3: TGTGCCAGTACTGCCCCCACATTGAACACTGAAGCTTTCTTT. It specifies CASTAPTLNTEAFF. The chain is built from TRBV19 and TRBJ1-1, with D uncertain. Germline CDR1 reads LNHDA; CDR2 reads SQIVND (reference sequence). The CDR3 has 14 residues. The germline V and J ends were trimmed by 7 bases and 0 bases, with 12 bases remaining between them.

CDR3 DNA: TGTGCCAGCAGCTTTAGAAGGTCCCTCTACGAGCAGTACTTC. It translates to CASSFRRSLYEQYF. The rearrangement links TRBV7-2 to TRBJ2-7; unclear D gene. This CDR3 spans 14 amino acids. CDR1 SGHTA and CDR2 FQGNSA come from the germline V gene. The V end was cut by 3 bases, the J end by 3 bases, with 12 bases between.